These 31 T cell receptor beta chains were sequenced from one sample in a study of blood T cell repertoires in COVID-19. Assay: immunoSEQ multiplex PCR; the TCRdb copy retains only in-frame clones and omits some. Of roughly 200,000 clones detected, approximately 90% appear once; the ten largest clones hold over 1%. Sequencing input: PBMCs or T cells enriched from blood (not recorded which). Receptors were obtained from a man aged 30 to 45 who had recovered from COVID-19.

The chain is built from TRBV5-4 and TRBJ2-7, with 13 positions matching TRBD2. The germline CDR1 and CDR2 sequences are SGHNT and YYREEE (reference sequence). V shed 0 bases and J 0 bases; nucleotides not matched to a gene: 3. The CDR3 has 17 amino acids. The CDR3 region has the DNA TGTGCCAGCAGCTTGGGGACTAGCGGGAGAAGCTCCTACGAGCAGTACTTC. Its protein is CASSLGTSGRSSYEQYF.

The CDR3 is CASSPGLAGNEQFF. CDR3 DNA: TGTGCCAGCTCACCAGGACTAGCGGGTAATGAGCAGTTCTTC. The rearrangement links TRBV18 to TRBJ2-1; 11 bases map to TRBD2. Germline CDR1 reads KGHSH; CDR2 reads LQKENI. The ends lost 2 bases at V and 7 bases at J; junction bases unmatched: 1. This CDR3 comprises 14 residues.

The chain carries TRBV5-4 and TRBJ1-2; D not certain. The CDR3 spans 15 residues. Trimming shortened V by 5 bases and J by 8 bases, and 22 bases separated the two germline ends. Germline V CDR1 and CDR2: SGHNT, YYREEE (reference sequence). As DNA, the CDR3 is TGTGCCAGCAGGGGAGGGATCGGTCTCGGTCAGGGCTACACCTTC. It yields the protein CASRGGIGLGQGYTF.

CDR3 sequence (DNA): TGCGCCAGCAGCTCAAACAGGGGATCCTACGAGCAGTACTTC. Translated: CASSSNRGSYEQYF. The V gene is TRBV5-1, the J gene TRBJ2-7, with TRBD1 matching over 7 bases. The CDR3 is 14 amino acids. Looked up from germline, CDR1 is SGHRS and CDR2 is YFSETQ. Trimming removed 3 bases from V and 1 base from J; junction bases left unmatched: 4.

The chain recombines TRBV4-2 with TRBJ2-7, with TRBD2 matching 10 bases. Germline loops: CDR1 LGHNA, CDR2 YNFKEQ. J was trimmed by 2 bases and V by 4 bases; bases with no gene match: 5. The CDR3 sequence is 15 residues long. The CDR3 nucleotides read TGTGCCAGCAGCCTGTTAGCGGGGGGTGCCTACGAGCAGTACTTC. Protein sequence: CASSLLAGGAYEQYF.

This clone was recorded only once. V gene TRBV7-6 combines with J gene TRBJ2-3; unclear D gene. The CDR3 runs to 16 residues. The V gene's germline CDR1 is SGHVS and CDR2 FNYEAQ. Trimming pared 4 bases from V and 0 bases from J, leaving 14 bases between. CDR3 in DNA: TGTGCCAGCAGCTCCCAACTGAGTATCAGCACAGATACGCAGTATTTT. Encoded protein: CASSSQLSISTDTQYF.

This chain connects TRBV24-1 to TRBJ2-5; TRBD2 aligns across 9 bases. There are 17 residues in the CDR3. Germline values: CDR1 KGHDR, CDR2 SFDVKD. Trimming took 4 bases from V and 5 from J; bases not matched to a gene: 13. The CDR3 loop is CATSDAGGTLAWETQYF. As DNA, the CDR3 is TGTGCCACCAGTGACGCGGGGGGGACCTTGGCCTGGGAGACCCAGTACTTC.

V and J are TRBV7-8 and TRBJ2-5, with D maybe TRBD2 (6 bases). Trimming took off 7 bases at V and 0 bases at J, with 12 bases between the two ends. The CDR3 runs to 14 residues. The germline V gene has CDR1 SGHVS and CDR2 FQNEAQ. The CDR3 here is CASNVRTNQETQYF. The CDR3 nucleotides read TGTGCCAGCAACGTCAGGACTAACCAAGAGACCCAGTACTTC.

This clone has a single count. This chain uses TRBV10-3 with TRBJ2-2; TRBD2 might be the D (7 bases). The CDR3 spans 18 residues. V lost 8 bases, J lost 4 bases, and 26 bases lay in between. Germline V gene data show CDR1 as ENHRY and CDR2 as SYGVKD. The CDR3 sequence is CAIFGGGSGLVGTGELFF. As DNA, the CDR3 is TGTGCCATCTTCGGAGGGGGGTCTGGACTAGTAGGCACCGGGGAGCTGTTTTTT.

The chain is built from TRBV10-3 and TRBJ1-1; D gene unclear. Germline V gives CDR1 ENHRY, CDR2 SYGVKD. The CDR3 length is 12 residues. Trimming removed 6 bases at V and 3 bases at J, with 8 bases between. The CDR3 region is CAISMGDTEAFF. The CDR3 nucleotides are TGTGCCATCAGCATGGGCGACACTGAAGCTTTCTTT.

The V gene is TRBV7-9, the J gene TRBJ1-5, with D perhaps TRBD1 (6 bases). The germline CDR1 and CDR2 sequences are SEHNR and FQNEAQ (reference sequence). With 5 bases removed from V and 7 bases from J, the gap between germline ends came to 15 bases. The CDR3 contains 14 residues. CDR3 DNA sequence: TGTGCCAGCAGCAAGGACAGAATTCGGCAGCCCCAGCATTTT. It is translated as CASSKDRIRQPQHF.

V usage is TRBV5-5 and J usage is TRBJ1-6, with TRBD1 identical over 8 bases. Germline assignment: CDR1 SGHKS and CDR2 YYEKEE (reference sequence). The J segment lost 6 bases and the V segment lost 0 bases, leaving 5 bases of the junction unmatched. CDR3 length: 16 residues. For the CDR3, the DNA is TGTGCCAGCAGCTTGGCCGGGGGACAGGTTAATTCACCCCTCCACTTT. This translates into CASSLAGGQVNSPLHF. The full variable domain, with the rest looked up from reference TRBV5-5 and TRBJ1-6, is DAGVTQSPTHLIKTRGQQVTLRCSPISGHKSVSWYQQVLGQGPQFIFQYYEKEERGRGNFPDRFSARQFPNYSSELNVNALLLGDSALYLCASSLAGGQVNSPLHFGNGTRLTVT.

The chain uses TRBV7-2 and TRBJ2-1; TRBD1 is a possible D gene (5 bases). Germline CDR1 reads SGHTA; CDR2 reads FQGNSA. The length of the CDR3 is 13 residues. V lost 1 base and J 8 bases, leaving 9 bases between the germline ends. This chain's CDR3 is CASSLGGLDEQFF. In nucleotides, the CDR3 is TGTGCCAGCAGCTTAGGGGGCTTGGATGAGCAGTTCTTC.

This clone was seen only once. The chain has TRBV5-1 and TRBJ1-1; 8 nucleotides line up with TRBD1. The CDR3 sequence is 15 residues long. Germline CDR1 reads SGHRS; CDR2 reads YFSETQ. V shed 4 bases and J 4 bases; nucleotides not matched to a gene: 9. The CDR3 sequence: CASSAFQGAGTEAFF. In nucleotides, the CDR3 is TGCGCCAGCAGCGCCTTCCAGGGGGCGGGCACTGAAGCTTTCTTT.

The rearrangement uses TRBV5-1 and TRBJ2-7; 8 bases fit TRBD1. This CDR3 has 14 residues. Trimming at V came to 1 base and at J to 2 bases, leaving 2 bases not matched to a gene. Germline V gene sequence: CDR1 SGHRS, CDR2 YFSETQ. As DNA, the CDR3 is TGCGCCAGCAGCTTGAGGACAGGGACCTACGAGCAGTACTTC. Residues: CASSLRTGTYEQYF. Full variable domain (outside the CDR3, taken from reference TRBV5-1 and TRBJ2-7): KAGVTQTPRYLIKTRGQQVTLSCSPISGHRSVSWYQQTPGQGLQFLFEYFSETQRNKGNFPGRFSGRQFSNSRSEMNVSTLELGDSALYLCASSLRTGTYEQYFGPGTRLTVT.

The DNA of the CDR3 is TGTGCCAGCAGCCCGGAACAGCGGGAGGGGATCACCGGGGAGCTGTTTTTT. This sequence encodes CASSPEQREGITGELFF. The V gene is TRBV3-1 (or the pseudogene TRBV3-2), the J gene TRBJ2-2; 10 bases fit TRBD2. V dropped 4 bases and J dropped 4; count of bases not matched to a gene: 9. This CDR3 spans 17 amino acids. Germline V gives CDR1 LGHDT, CDR2 YNNKEL (reference sequence).

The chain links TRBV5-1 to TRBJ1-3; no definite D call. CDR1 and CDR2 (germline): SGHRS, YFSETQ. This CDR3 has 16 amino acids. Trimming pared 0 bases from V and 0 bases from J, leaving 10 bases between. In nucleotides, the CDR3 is TGCGCCAGCAGCTTGGGGGAGCTGAGCTCTGGAAACACCATATATTTT. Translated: CASSLGELSSGNTIYF.

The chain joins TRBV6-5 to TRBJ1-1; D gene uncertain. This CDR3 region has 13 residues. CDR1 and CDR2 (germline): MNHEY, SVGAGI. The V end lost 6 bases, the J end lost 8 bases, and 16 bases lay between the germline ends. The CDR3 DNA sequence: TGTGCCAGCAGGCCGGGGAGTTACGGGGAAGCTTTCTTT. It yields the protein CASRPGSYGEAFF.

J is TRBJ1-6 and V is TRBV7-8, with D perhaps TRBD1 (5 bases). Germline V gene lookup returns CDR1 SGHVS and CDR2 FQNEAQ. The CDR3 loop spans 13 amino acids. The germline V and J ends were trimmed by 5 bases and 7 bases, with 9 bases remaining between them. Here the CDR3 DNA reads TGTGCCAGCAGCCCCGACAGAAATTCACCCCTCCACTTT. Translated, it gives CASSPDRNSPLHF.

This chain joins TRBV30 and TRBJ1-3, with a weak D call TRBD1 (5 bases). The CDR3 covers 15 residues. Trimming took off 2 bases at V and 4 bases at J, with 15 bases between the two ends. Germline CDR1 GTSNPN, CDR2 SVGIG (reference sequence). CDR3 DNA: TGTGCCTGGAGTTCATACGGGGGGAGAGGAAACACCATATATTTT. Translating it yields CAWSSYGGRGNTIYF.

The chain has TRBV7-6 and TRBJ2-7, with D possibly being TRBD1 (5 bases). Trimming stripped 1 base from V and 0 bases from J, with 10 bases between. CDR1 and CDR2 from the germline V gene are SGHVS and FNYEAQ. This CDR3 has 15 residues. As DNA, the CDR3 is TGTGCCAGCAGCTTAGGGGGCTTTCGCTCCTACGAGCAGTACTTC. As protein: CASSLGGFRSYEQYF.

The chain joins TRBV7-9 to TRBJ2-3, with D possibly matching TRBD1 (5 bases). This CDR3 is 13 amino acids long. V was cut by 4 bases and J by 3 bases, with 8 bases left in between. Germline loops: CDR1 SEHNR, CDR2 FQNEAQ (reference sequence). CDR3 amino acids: CASSYDSTDTQYF. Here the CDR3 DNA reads TGTGCCAGCAGCTACGACAGTACAGATACGCAGTATTTT.

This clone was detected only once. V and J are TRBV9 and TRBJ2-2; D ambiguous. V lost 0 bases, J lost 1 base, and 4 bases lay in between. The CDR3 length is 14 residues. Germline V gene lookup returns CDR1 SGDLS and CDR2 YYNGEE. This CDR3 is CASSVVQNTGELFF. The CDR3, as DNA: TGTGCCAGCAGCGTAGTACAGAACACCGGGGAGCTGTTTTTT.

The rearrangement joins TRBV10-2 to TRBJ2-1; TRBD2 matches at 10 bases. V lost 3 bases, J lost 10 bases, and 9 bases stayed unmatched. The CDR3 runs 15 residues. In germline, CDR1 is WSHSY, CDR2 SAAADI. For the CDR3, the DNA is TGCGCCAGCAGTGATAGCGGGAGGACGAGGGGAGAGCAGTTCTTC. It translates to CASSDSGRTRGEQFF.

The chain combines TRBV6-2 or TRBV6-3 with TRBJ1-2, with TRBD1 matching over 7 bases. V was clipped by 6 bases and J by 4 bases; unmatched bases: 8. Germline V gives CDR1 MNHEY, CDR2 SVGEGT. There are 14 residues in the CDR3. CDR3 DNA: TGTGCCAGCAGCACGACAGGGTTAAGCTATGGCTACACCTTC. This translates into CASSTTGLSYGYTF.

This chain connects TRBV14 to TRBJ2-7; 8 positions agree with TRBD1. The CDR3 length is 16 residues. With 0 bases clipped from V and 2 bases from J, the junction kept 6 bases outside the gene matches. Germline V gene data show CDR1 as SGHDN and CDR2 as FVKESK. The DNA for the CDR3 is TGTGCCAGCAGCCAAGAGGATTGGACAGGGACCTACGAGCAGTACTTC. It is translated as CASSQEDWTGTYEQYF.

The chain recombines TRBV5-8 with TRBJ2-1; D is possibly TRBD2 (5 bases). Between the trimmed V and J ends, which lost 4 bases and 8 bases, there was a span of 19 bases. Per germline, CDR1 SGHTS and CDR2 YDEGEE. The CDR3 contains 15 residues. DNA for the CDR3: TGTGCCAGCAGCCGTGACTACCTTGGTTTCGATGAGCAGTTCTTC. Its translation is CASSRDYLGFDEQFF.

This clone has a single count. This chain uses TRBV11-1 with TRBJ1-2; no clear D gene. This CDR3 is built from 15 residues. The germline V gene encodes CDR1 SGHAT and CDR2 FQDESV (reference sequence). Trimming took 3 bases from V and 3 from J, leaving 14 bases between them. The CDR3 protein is CASSFGGVGDYGYTF. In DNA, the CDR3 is TGTGCCAGCAGCTTTGGCGGCGTGGGAGACTATGGCTACACCTTC. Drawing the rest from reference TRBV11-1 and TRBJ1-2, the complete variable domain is EAEVAQSPRYKITEKSQAVAFWCDPISGHATLYWYRQILGQGPELLVQFQDESVVDDSQLPKDRFSAERLKGVDSTLKIQPAELGDSAMYLCASSFGGVGDYGYTFGSGTRLTVV.

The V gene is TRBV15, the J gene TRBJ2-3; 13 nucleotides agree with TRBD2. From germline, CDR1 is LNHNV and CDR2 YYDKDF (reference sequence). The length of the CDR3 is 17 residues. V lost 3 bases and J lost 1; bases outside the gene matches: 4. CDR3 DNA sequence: TGTGCCACCAGCAGGGACGGACTAGCGGGAGGCACAGATACGCAGTATTTT. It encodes CATSRDGLAGGTDTQYF.

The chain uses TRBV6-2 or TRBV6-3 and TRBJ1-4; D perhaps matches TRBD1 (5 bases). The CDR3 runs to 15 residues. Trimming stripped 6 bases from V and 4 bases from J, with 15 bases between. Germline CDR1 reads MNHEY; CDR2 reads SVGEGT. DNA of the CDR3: TGTGCCAGCAGCCACAGGCCGGCCTATAATGAAAAACTGTTTTTT. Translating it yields CASSHRPAYNEKLFF.

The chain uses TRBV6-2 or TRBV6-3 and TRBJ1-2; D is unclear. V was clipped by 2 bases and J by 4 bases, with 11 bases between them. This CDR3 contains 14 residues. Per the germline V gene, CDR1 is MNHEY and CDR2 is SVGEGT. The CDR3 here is CASSYEAGGYGYTF. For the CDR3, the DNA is TGTGCCAGCAGTTACGAGGCGGGAGGCTATGGCTACACCTTC.